This TCR beta chain was sequenced in a study of T-cell memory formation after mild COVID-19. A single record per CDR3 protein comes from TCRdb applying MiXCR to the 5' RACE reads. The repertoire consists of more than 110,000 distinct CDR3 sequences, with 13% to 15% occurring once and the leading ten covering more than 25%. The CDR3 consists of 12 residues. Germline V gene data show CDR1 as SNHLY and CDR2 as FYNNEI. V was clipped by 3 bases and J by 7 bases, with 9 bases between them. The receptor's source is an adult woman who had mild COVID-19 (a few samples of this study predate the infection). Cell type and time point are not known. Sequenced sample: PBMCs or a T cell subset sorted from them (not recorded which). This chain connects TRBV2 to TRBJ1-1; D is uncertain. The CDR3 region is CASSEASLEAFF. The CDR3 coding sequence is TGTGCCAGCAGTGAGGCCAGTCTTGAAGCTTTCTTT.